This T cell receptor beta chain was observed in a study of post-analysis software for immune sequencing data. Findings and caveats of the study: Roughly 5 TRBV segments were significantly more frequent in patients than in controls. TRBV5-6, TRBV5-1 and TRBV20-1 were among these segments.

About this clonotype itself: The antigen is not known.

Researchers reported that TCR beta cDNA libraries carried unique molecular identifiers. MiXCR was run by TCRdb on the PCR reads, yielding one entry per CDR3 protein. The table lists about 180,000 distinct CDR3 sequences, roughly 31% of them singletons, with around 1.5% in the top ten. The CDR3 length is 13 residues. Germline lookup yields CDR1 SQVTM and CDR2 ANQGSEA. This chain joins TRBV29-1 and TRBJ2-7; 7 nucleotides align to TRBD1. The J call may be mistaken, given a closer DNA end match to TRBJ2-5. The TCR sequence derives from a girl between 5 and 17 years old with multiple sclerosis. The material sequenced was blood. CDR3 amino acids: CSALKTGLETQYF. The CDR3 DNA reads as TGCAGCGCCCTAAAGACAGGGTTGGAGACCCAGTACTTC.